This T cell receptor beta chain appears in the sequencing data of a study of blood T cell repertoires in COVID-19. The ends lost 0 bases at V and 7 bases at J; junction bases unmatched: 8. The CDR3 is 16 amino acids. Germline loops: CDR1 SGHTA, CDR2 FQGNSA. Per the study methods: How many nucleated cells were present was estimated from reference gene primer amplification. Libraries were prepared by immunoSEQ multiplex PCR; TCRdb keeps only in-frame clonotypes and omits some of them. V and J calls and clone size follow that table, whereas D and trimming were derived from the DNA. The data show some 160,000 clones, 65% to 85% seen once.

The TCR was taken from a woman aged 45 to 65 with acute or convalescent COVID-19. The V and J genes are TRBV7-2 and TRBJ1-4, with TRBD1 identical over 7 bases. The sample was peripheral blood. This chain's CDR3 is CASSLAGDRATEKLFF. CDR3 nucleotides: TGTGCCAGCAGCTTAGCGGGTGACAGGGCGACTGAAAAACTGTTTTTT.